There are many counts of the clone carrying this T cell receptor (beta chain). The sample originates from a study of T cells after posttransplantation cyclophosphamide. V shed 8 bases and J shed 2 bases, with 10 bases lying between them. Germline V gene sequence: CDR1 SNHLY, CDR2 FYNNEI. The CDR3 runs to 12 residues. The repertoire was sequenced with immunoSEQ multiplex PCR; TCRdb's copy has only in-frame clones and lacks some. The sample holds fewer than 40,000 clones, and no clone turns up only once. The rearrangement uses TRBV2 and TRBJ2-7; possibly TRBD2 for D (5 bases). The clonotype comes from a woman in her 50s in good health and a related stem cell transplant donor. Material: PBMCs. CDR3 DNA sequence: TGTGCCAGCCAAGGAGGAACCTACGAGCAGTACTTC. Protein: CASQGGTYEQYF.